These 11 T cell receptor beta chains were all obtained from the same sample, sequenced in a study of blood T cell repertoires in COVID-19. Using immunoSEQ multiplex PCR, the repertoire was profiled, and TCRdb retains in-frame clones only, with some absent. The sample lists around 200,000 clones; around 84% were seen once. Specimen: PBMCs or T cells enriched from blood (not recorded which). The receptors originated from a woman in her twenties or thirties who had recovered from COVID-19.

The gene calls are TRBV4-2 and TRBJ1-5, with 10 bases lining up with TRBD1. Germline-derived CDR1 and CDR2 are LGHNA and YNFKEQ. Trimming removed 5 bases from V and 6 bases from J; junction bases left unmatched: 7. The CDR3 runs to 15 residues. The CDR3 protein is CASSDRQGAGQPQHF. In nucleotides, the CDR3 is TGTGCCAGCAGCGACCGACAGGGGGCGGGTCAGCCCCAGCATTTT.

This clone turned up a few times. V and J are TRBV7-6 and TRBJ2-1; 12 positions agree with TRBD2. The CDR3 extends over 17 amino acids. V was clipped by 3 bases and J by 2 bases; unmatched bases: 5. Germline CDR1 reads SGHVS; CDR2 reads FNYEAQ. The CDR3 region has the DNA TGTGCCAGCAGCTTGACTAGCGGGGGTCGAGCCTACAATGAGCAGTTCTTC. Its translation: CASSLTSGGRAYNEQFF.

In its sample, this clone was seen a few times. The rearrangement uses TRBV3-1 (or the pseudogene TRBV3-2) and TRBJ2-4; 12 bases agree with TRBD1. The germline gives CDR1 LGHDT, CDR2 YNNKEL (reference sequence). This CDR3 is built from 14 residues. With V trimmed by 5 bases and J by 8 bases, 4 bases remained unmatched. The CDR3 nucleotides read TGTGCCAGCAGCTCGGGACAGGGGGCCGACATTCAGTACTTC. Its translation: CASSSGQGADIQYF.

This clone was detected only a few times. V and J are TRBV18 and TRBJ1-4; possible D gene TRBD1, 6 bases. Deletions cut 3 bases from V and 7 bases from J, with 15 bases between. Germline lookup yields CDR1 KGHSH and CDR2 LQKENI. The CDR3 covers 15 residues. The CDR3 DNA sequence: TGTGCCAGCTCACCTTCCCTAGGGGGTGGTGAAAAACTGTTTTTT. This gives the protein CASSPSLGGGEKLFF.

V gene TRBV27 combines with J gene TRBJ2-4; maybe TRBD1 (5 bases). There are 15 residues in the CDR3. V dropped 6 bases and J dropped 0 bases, with 12 bases sitting between them. Germline V gives CDR1 MNHEY, CDR2 SMNVEV (reference sequence). The CDR3 spells CASSSTALAKNIQYF. The CDR3 nucleotides read TGTGCCAGCAGCTCGACAGCCTTAGCCAAAAACATTCAGTACTTC.

This rearrangement joins TRBV30 to TRBJ1-5; the D is unclear. Germline lookup yields CDR1 GTSNPN and CDR2 SVGIG (reference sequence). Trimming left V 2 bases short and J 0 bases short, with 5 bases between. This CDR3 comprises 13 residues. The CDR3 nucleotides are TGTGCCTGGAGTATGAGTAGCAATCAGCCCCAGCATTTT. This gives the protein CAWSMSSNQPQHF. Looking up the rest from reference TRBV30 and TRBJ1-5 gives the full variable domain: SQTIHQWPATLVQPVGSPLSLECTVEGTSNPNLYWYRQAAGRGLQLLFYSVGIGQISSEVPQNLSASRPQDRQFILSSKKLLLSDSGFYLCAWSMSSNQPQHFGDGTRLSIL.

The gene calls are TRBV9 and TRBJ2-3; TRBD2 matches 10 bases. CDR1 and CDR2 from the germline V gene are SGDLS and YYNGEE. CDR3 length equals 17 residues. V dropped 0 bases and J dropped 5; count of bases not matched to a gene: 9. This chain's CDR3 is CASSVDETSGLRDTQYF. CDR3 DNA: TGTGCCAGCAGCGTAGACGAGACTAGCGGGCTGAGAGATACGCAGTATTTT.

V usage is TRBV19 and J usage is TRBJ2-4; 8 bases align to TRBD1. Germline CDR1 LNHDA, CDR2 SQIVND (reference sequence). Trimming cost V 3 bases and J 9 bases; bases outside gene matches: 10. The CDR3 is 15 residues long. This chain's CDR3 is CASSIGQGLRVIQYF. DNA for the CDR3: TGTGCCAGTAGTATCGGACAGGGTTTGAGAGTCATTCAGTACTTC.

This sequence joins TRBV3-1 (or the pseudogene TRBV3-2) and TRBJ1-5; no clear D gene. V shed 1 base and J shed 0 bases, with 7 bases lying between them. Germline V gives CDR1 LGHDT, CDR2 YNNKEL (reference sequence). The CDR3 is made up of 15 amino acids. Here the CDR3 DNA reads TGTGCCAGCAGCCAAGCCGGGAATAGCAATCAGCCCCAGCATTTT. Protein sequence: CASSQAGNSNQPQHF.

The gene calls are TRBV18 and TRBJ1-3; D uncertain. Trimming cost V 0 bases and J 0 bases, with 3 bases left between them. The CDR3 extends over 14 amino acids. CDR1 is KGHSH, CDR2 LQKENI, per germline. The CDR3 DNA reads TGTGCCAGCTCACCACCCATCTCTGGAAACACCATATATTTT. It yields the protein CASSPPISGNTIYF.

This sequence joins TRBV5-6 and TRBJ1-3; perhaps TRBD1 as D (5 bases). Germline values: CDR1 SGHDT, CDR2 YYEEEE. The CDR3 sequence is 16 residues long. The germline V and J ends were trimmed by 3 bases and 0 bases, with 13 bases remaining between them. The CDR3 DNA is TGTGCCAGCAGCTGGGGAGGGGCAAGCTCTGGAAACACCATATATTTT. Protein sequence: CASSWGGASSGNTIYF.